These 14 T cell receptor beta chains were all obtained from the same sample, sequenced in a study of tumor-infiltrating lymphocytes in primary liver carcinoma. The study extracted blood RNA from unsorted whole blood and also extracted germline DNA. Starting material of 450 to 550 ng total RNA yielded TCR beta cDNA via a constant-region primer. Researchers made the TCR beta libraries by running three nested multiplex PCR rounds with slightly modified ARM-PCR. The first two PCR rounds used TRBV1-TRBV30 primers with a Cbeta primer, approximately 10 cycles each. TCRdb reanalysed the multiplex PCR reads using MiXCR and keeps one entry per CDR3 protein. The sample lists hundreds of thousands of distinct CDR3 sequences; more than 55% were seen once. Sequenced sample: peripheral blood. The receptors stem from a woman aged 25 to 39 with primary liver carcinoma and hepatitis B virus infection.

Of note for this clonotype: With a much larger clone just one base away, this may be a read error. The V call is TRBV12-3 or TRBV12-4, the J call TRBJ2-2; either TRBD1 or TRBD2 may fit D (5 bases each). This CDR3 is built from 16 residues. The CDR3: CASSFLATLNTGDLFF. The CDR3 DNA reads as TGTGCCAGCAGTTTTTTGGCTACTTTAAACACCGGGGACCTGTTTTTT.

A word on this clonotype: A much bigger clone sits one base away, suggesting this may be a read error. CDR3 nucleotides: TGCAGCGCTGGGGTCCAGCTAGGAACTTTGAACACTGAAGCTTTCTTT. Protein product: CSAGVQLGTLNTEAFF. This rearrangement joins TRBV29-1 to TRBJ1-1, with D hard to call. V was clipped by 7 bases and J by 0 bases, with 21 bases between them. The germline V gene has CDR1 SQVTM and CDR2 ANQGSEA. The CDR3 has 16 residues.

Worth noting for this clonotype: A much larger clonotype is one base distant, so this may be a read error. The V gene is TRBV6-1, the J gene TRBJ1-4; TRBD1 might be the D (5 bases). This CDR3 has 16 residues. The V gene's germline CDR1 is MNHNS and CDR2 SASEGT. The CDR3 sequence is CASSEFLPGLERKVFF. CDR3 DNA sequence: TGTGCCAGCAGTGAATTTTTGCCGGGACTCGAAAGAAAAGTGTTTTTT.

In this sample, this clonotype turned up a few times. The chain recombines TRBV28 with TRBJ2-7, with unresolved D. Germline lookup yields CDR1 MDHEN and CDR2 SYDVKM. V lost 6 bases and J 3 bases, leaving 9 bases between the germline ends. This CDR3 has 12 amino acids. DNA for the CDR3: TGTGCCAGCAGCCGCGCTGGCTACGAGCAGTACTTC. Its protein is CASSRAGYEQYF.

A word on this clonotype: A much larger clone lies one base from this, so it may be a read error. No conserved phenylalanine or tryptophan is present at the end of the CDR3, so a read error is the likely explanation. The chain couples TRBV6-5 to TRBJ2-7, with D hard to call. Per germline, CDR1 MNHEY and CDR2 SVGAGI. The V gene lost 0 bases and the J gene lost 3 bases, with 9 bases spanning the gap. The length of the CDR3 is 14 residues. The CDR3 protein is CASSYSTPFYEQYL. CDR3 nucleotide sequence: TGTGCCAGCAGTTACTCGACCCCCTTCTACGAGCAGTACCTC.

This clonotype showed up many times. The chain couples TRBV11-2 to TRBJ1-2; TRBD1 might be the D (5 bases). The CDR3 runs to 18 residues. V shed 0 bases and J shed 0 bases, with 17 bases lying between them. Germline V CDR1 and CDR2: SGHAT, FQNNGV. The CDR3 bases are TGTGCCAGCAGCTTAGATCCTAGTCCCAGAGGGGCTAACTATGGCTACACCTTC. It codes for CASSLDPSPRGANYGYTF.

The sample holds a few counts of this clonotype. A read error may explain this, as a much larger clone is one base away. The CDR3 protein is CASSQDRRGSGNKQFF. DNA of the CDR3: TGTGCCAGCAGCCAAGATAGGCGCGGTTCTGGCAATAAGCAGTTCTTC. This chain uses TRBV4-2 with TRBJ2-1; the D is unclear. This CDR3 region has 16 residues. Per the germline V gene, CDR1 is LGHNA and CDR2 is YNFKEQ.

The V gene is TRBV7-9, the J gene TRBJ2-1; no reliable D call. In germline, CDR1 is SEHNR, CDR2 FQNEAQ (reference sequence). The CDR3 extends over 14 amino acids. V shed 1 base and J shed 9 bases, with 13 bases lying between them. CDR3: CASSLEGSRSEQFF. For the CDR3, the DNA is TGTGCCAGCAGCTTAGAAGGTAGTCGGTCTGAGCAGTTCTTC.

The chain is built from TRBV6-1 and TRBJ1-2; no clear D gene. Between the trimmed V and J ends, which lost 4 bases and 1 base, there was a span of 19 bases. CDR3 length: 17 amino acids. Germline loops: CDR1 MNHNS, CDR2 SASEGT. CDR3 coding DNA: TGTGCCAGCAGTGGTCGGGTAGGACTTCTCGATAACTATGGCTACACCTTC. Translation gives CASSGRVGLLDNYGYTF.

Turning to this clonotype: It may be a read error: a sequence one base away is much more abundant. The CDR3 nucleotides are TGTGCCAGCAGTTTGGGTGTTGTTAGCGGGAAGGGCAATGAGCAGTTCTTC. Translated, it gives CASSLGVVSGKGNEQFF. This sequence joins TRBV12-3 or TRBV12-4 and TRBJ2-1; the match to TRBD2 covers 8 bases. This CDR3 region has 17 residues. With 3 bases clipped from V and 6 bases from J, the junction kept 13 bases outside the gene matches.

J is TRBJ2-7 and V is TRBV5-8; D is uncertain. Germline V CDR1 and CDR2: SGHTS, YDEGEE. Trimming removed 1 base at V and 1 base at J, with 12 bases between. The CDR3 length is 15 residues. This CDR3 is CASSLRPAESYEQYF. The DNA for the CDR3 is TGTGCCAGCAGCTTGCGTCCTGCGGAATCCTACGAGCAGTACTTC.

On this clonotype itself: Being one base from a much bigger clone, this may be a read error. The chain links TRBV6-7 to TRBJ1-1; D not resolved. TRBV6-7 is flagged as an ORF with uncertain function. There are 10 residues in the CDR3. With 10 bases removed from V and 5 bases from J, the gap between germline ends came to 8 bases. CDR3 sequence: CANEKTEAFF. The CDR3 DNA follows: TGTGCCAACGAGAAAACTGAAGCTTTCTTT.

About this clonotype: The CDR3 end shows no conserved phenylalanine or tryptophan, and so a read error is likely. This sequence joins TRBV6-5 and TRBJ2-2; 13 nucleotides agree with TRBD2. The V gene end was trimmed by 6 bases and the J gene end by 3 bases; junction bases not matched to a gene: 7. CDR3 length equals 17 residues. Germline V lookup: CDR1 MNHEY, CDR2 SVGAGI. The CDR3 bases are TGTGCCAGCAGATTACTAGCGGGAGGGCCCCACACCGGGGAGCTGTTTTCT. It translates to CASRLLAGGPHTGELFS.

In DNA, the CDR3 is TGTGCCAGCAGTACCGCCGGGAGCACAGATACGCAGTATTTT. Residues: CASSTAGSTDTQYF. The V and J genes are TRBV6-5 and TRBJ2-3; D unclear. Germline loops: CDR1 MNHEY, CDR2 SVGAGI. This CDR3 comprises 14 residues. The V end lost 5 bases, the J end lost 0 bases, and 9 bases lay between the germline ends.